This is a list of T cell receptor beta chains from one sample in a study of cytomegalovirus exposure and HLA in healthy donors. Some clones are missing from TCRdb's copy, which holds only in-frame ones; the method was immunoSEQ multiplex PCR. The table includes over 150,000 clones, roughly 79% detected once. Sequenced input: PBMCs. Receptors originate from a woman under 30 in good health and CMV-seronegative. Each CDR3 is given with its conserved first and last residue. The D gene is left open where the match is weak.

>NA|TRBV9
CASSVGSSPNTGELFF
>NA|TRBV28
CASSLLSGSGYTF
>TRBD2|TRBV7-2
CASSSTSGTYNEQFF
>NA|TRBV9
CASSWGELNTEAFF
>NA|TRBV27
CASSLNTYNEQFF
>NA|TRBV5-1
CASSQRTASTNEKLFF
>TRBD2|TRBV30
CAWSPRPSGRSTDTQYF
>TRBD2|TRBV4-2
CASSPLGLAGSSYEQYF
>NA|TRBV7-2
CASSPDILYTF
>NA|TRBV15
CATSRGHLSYQTGTPSSGANVLTF
>TRBD2|TRBV28
CASSPSGRAEYF
>NA|TRBV28
CASSLWEGVGSDTQYF
>TRBD1|TRBV29-1
CSGAGDSQGETQYF
>NA|TRBV6-1
CASSEGGRNSPLHF
>NA|TRBV2
CASSVSGYEQYF
>TRBD1|TRBV6-1
CASSDSRAGGYGYTF
>NA|TRBV25-1
CASSDPGQYNEQFF
>NA|TRBV9
CASSPSSYNEQFF
>NA|TRBV30
CAWSPTSRGREQYF
>TRBD1|TRBV5-4
CASSLVTGMWNEQFF
>NA|TRBV5-1
CASSSAGNEQYF
>NA|TRBV5-1
CASSLLGQQNTEAFF
>TRBD2|TRBV4-1
CASGLAWETQYF
>NA|TRBV9
CASSWGGGESSGNTIYF
>NA|TRBV20-1
CSAALGGGMFF
>NA|TRBV27
CASSLFTGINEQFF
>TRBD1|TRBV4-1
CASSQEGRAGTGDSPLHF
>TRBD2|TRBV5-1
CASSLPSGGIYEQYF
>TRBD1|TRBV19
CASSMWQGADEQYF
>TRBD2|TRBV28
CASSLFASGTQNYEQYF
>NA|TRBV28
CASTKSQGRYTEAFF
>TRBD1|TRBV7-2
CASSLVQGAYEQYF
>NA|TRBV7-2
CASSLLTVNTGELFF
>TRBD2|TRBV29-1
CSAGGLAGRDGELFF
>NA|TRBV6-6
CASRFGRGSYEQYF
>NA|TRBV5-1
CASSLGQFINTEAFF
>NA|TRBV28
CASSLGLMMGLYGYTF
>TRBD1|TRBV27
CASGWTGGGGNQPQHF
>TRBD1|TRBV5-1
CASSSTDRGNYGYTF
>NA|TRBV6-1
CASRPPGGSVAEAFF
>NA|TRBV28
CASSLGQGFHGYTF
>NA|TRBV18
CASSPGNDYGYTF
>TRBD1|TRBV18
CASSPGQEYYEQYF
>TRBD2|TRBV5-1
CASSLDSGVGGRNEQYF
>TRBD2|TRBV4-1
CASSPILAGALYEQYF
>NA|TRBV18
CASSPTGSPDTQYF
>NA|TRBV10-3
CAISGGDQPQHF
>NA|TRBV7-2
CASSMQGHSTEAFF
>TRBD1|TRBV5-1
CASSLEGQGEKLFF
>NA|TRBV7-8
CASSPPSRRAWDTEAFF
>NA|TRBV6-1
CASSDVRDTEAFF